The T cell receptor (beta chain) described here comes from a study of spatial heterogeneity in lung cancer. Regarding time point: blood at routine non-recurrence follow-up after resection. TCRdb itself ran the 5' RACE reads through MiXCR, one entry per CDR3 protein. The sample has over 15,000 distinct CDR3 sequences, 9.2% seen once; the top ten hold around 21%. The CDR3 sequence is 15 residues long. V dropped 0 bases and J dropped 4; count of bases not matched to a gene: 3. Germline V lookup: CDR1 SGHRS, CDR2 YFSETQ. The table lists this clonotype with many counts. V is TRBV5-1 and J is TRBJ2-5, with 10 bases lining up with TRBD2. The source of this sequence is a male donor with early-stage non-small cell lung cancer. This sample comprised PBMCs, obtained at follow-up. The CDR3 spells CASSLDVAGGETQYF. In DNA, the CDR3 is TGCGCCAGCAGCTTGGATGTAGCGGGAGGAGAGACCCAGTACTTC.